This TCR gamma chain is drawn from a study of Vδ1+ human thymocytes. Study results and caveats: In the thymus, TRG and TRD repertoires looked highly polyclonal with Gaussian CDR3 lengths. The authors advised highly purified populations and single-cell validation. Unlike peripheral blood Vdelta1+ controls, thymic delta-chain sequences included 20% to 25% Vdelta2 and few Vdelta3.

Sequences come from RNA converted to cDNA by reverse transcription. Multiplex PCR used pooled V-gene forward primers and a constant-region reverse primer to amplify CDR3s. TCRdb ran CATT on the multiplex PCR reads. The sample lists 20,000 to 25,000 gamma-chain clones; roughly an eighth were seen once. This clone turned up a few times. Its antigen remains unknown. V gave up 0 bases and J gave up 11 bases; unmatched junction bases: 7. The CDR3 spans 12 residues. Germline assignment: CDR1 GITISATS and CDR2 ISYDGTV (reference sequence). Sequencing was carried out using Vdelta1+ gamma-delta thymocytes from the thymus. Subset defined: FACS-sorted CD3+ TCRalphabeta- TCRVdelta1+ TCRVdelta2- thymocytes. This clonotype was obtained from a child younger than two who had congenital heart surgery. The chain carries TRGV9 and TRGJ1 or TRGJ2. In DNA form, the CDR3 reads TGTGCCTTGTGGGAGGTGCCAGCACAGAAACTCTTT. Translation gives CALWEVPAQKLF.